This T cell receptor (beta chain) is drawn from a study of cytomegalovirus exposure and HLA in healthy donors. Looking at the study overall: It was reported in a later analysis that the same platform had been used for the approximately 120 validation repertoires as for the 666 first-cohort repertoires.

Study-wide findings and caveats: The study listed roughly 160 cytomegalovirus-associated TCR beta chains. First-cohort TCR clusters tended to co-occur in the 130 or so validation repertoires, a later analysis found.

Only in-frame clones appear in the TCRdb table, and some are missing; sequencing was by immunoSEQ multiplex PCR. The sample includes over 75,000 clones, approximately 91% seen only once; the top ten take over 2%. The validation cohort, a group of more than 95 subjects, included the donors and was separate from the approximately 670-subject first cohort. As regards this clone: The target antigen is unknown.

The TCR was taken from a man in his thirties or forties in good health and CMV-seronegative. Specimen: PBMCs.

As DNA, the CDR3 is TGTGCCAGCAGCTTCGAGGGGAGGGAGCCCCAGCATTTT. Its protein product is CASSFEGREPQHF. The V call is TRBV7-9, the J call TRBJ1-5; a weak D match, TRBD1 (5 bases). The CDR3 is 13 residues long. The germline V gene has CDR1 SEHNR and CDR2 FQNEAQ (reference sequence). V lost 3 bases, J lost 8 bases, and 11 bases lay in between.